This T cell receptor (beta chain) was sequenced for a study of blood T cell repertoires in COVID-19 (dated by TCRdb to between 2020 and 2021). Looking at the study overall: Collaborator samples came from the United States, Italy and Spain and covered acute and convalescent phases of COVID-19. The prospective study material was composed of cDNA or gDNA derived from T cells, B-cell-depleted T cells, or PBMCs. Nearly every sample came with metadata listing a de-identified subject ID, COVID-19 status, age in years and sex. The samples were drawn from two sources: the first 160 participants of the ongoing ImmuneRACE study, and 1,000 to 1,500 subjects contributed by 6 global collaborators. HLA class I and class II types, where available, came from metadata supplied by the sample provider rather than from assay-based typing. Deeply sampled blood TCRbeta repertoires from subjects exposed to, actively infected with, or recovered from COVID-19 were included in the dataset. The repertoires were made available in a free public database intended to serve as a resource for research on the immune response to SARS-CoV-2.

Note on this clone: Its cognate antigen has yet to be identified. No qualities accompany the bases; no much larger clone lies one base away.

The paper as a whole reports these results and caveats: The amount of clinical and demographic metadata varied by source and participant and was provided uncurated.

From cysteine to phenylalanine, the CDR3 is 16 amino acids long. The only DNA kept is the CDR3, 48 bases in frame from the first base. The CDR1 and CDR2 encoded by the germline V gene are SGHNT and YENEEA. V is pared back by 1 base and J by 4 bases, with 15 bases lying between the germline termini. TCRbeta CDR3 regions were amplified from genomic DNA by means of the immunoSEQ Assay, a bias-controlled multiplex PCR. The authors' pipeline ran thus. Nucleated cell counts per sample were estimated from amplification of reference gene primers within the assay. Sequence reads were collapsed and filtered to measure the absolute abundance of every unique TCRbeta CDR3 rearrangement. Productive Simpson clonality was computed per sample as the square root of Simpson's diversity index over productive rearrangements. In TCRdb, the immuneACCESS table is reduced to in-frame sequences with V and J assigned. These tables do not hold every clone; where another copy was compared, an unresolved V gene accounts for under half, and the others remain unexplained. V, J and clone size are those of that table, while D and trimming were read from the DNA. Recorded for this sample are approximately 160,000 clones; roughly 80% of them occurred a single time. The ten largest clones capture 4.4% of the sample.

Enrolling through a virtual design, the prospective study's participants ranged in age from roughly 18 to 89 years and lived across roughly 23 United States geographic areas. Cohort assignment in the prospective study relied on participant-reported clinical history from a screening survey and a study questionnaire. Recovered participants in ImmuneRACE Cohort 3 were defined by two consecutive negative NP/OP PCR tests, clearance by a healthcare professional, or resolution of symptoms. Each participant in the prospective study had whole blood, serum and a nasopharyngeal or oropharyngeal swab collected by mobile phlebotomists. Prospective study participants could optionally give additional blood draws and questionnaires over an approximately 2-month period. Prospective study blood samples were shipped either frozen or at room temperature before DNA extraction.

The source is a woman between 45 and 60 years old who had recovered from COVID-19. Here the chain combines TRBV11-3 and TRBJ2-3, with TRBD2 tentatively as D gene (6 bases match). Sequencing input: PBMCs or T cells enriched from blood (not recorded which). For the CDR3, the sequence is CASSLGGVRPADTQYF. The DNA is TGTGCCAGCAGCTTAGGGGGGGTAAGACCCGCAGATACGCAGTATTTT.